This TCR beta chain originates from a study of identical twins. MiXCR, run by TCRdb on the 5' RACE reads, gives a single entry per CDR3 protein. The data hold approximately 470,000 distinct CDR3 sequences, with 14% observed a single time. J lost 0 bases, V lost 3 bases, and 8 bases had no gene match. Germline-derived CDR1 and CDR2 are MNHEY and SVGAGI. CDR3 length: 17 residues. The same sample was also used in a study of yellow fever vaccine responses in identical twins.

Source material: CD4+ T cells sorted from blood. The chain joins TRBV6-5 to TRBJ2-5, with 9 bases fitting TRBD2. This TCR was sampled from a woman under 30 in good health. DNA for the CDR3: TGTGCCAGCAGTTATCTAGGGACTAGCAAGTACCAAGAGACCCAGTACTTC. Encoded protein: CASSYLGTSKYQETQYF.